This is a list of T cell receptor beta chains from one sample in a study of T cells in Graves' hyperthyroidism and ophthalmopathy. TCRdb passed the multiplex PCR reads through MiXCR, listing each CDR3 protein once. Of about 640,000 distinct CDR3 sequences detected, more than 20% appear once; the ten largest clones hold over 30%. The sequenced material came from blood. Source of these receptors: a man aged 30 to 39 with Graves' ophthalmopathy. Both conserved end residues are part of each CDR3. A D gene is named only where the DNA matches it firmly. Expanded clones get a size class; other rows say once, few or many, or leave the size out.

V gene	clone size	D gene	J gene	CDR3 DNA	CDR3 protein
TRBV24-1	-	TRBD2	TRBJ2-3	TGTGCCACCAGCTTCCCGGGACTAGCGGGAGTTATCGCAGATACGCAGTATTTT	CATSFPGLAGVIADTQYF
TRBV20-1	many	TRBD2	TRBJ2-3	TGCAGTGCTAGAGAGACCCAAAGCGGGAGGAAAGGCACAGATACGCAGTATTTT	CSARETQSGRKGTDTQYF
TRBV10-3	-	TRBD1	TRBJ1-1	TGTGCCACCAGTGAGTCAAGGGGGACAGGGAACACTGAAGCTTTCTTT	CATSESRGTGNTEAFF
TRBV20-1	few	-	TRBJ1-2	TGCAGTCCCAGTGCTAGATCGGAAAACTATGGCTACACCTTC	CSPSARSENYGYTF
TRBV9	-	-	TRBJ2-7	TGTGCCAGCAGCGTAGCGGCCGACAGTACCTACGAGCAGTACTTC	CASSVAADSTYEQYF
TRBV28	-	TRBD1	TRBJ1-1	TGTGCCAGCAGAAAGCCCGTAAAGCAGGGGGAGAAAGCTTTCTTT	CASRKPVKQGEKAFF
TRBV6-2/TRBV6-3	few	-	TRBJ2-5	TGTGCCAGCAGCCCTGGGACTTTTGGGGGAGAGACCCAGTACTTC	CASSPGTFGGETQYF
TRBV3-1	many	-	TRBJ2-7	TGTGCCAGCAGCCCCAGGGACTACGAGCAGTACTTC	CASSPRDYEQYF
TRBV2	-	-	TRBJ1-1	TGTGCCAGCAAGTCGGGGACCGAAGCTTTCTTT	CASKSGTEAFF
TRBV7-6	-	-	TRBJ2-5	TGTGCCAGCAGCTTAGGAGGCAGACTGGGAGAGACCCAGTGCTTC	CASSLGGRLGETQCF
TRBV27	-	TRBD1	TRBJ2-5	TGTGCCAGCGGGACAGGTGAACTTTACTTC	CASGTGELYF
TRBV30	many	TRBD2	TRBJ2-7	TGTGCCTGGAGTGTAGGACTAGATACCTACGAGCAGTACTTC	CAWSVGLDTYEQYF
TRBV30	-	-	TRBJ2-7	TGTGCCTGGACAACGGCGGGTACCAGCTCCTACGAGCAGTACTTC	CAWTTAGTSSYEQYF
TRBV15	-	-	TRBJ2-7	TGTGCCACCAGCAGAGGTGGTTACTCCTACGAGCAGTACTTC	CATSRGGYSYEQYF
TRBV6-8	few	-	TRBJ1-2	TGTGCCAGCAGTTACTCCGGGGAAGCTGGCTACACCTTC	CASSYSGEAGYTF
TRBV30	-	-	TRBJ2-1	TGTGCCTGGACTCCCGGGCTGGGGAACAATGAGCAGTTCTTC	CAWTPGLGNNEQFF
TRBV30	few	TRBD2	TRBJ2-7	TGTGCCTGGAGTGTCACGGGGGGGAGTGCCTACGAGCAGTACTTC	CAWSVTGGSAYEQYF
TRBV7-9	-	-	TRBJ1-1	TGTGCCAGCAGCTTTGGGCAGGCCACTGAAGCTTTCTTT	CASSFGQATEAFF
TRBV29-1	-	TRBD2	TRBJ2-1	TGCAGCGTTCCAAGGACTAGCGGGATCCATGAGCAGTTCTTC	CSVPRTSGIHEQFF
TRBV24-1	-	TRBD2	TRBJ2-1	TGTGCCACCAGTGATTTAGGAGCGGGGTACAATGAGCAGTTCTTC	CATSDLGAGYNEQFF
TRBV20-1	many	-	TRBJ1-1	TGCAGTGCTAGAGATTACGGTAGGAACACTGAAGCTTTCTTT	CSARDYGRNTEAFF
TRBV9	few	TRBD2	TRBJ2-1	TGTGCCAGCAGCGTTGGACTAGCTGGGACCTCCTACAATGAGCAGTTCTTC	CASSVGLAGTSYNEQFF
TRBV12-3/TRBV12-4	many	TRBD2	TRBJ2-3	TGTGCCAGCAGGCCGGAGGAGCGGGAGGGCACAGATACGCAGTATTTT	CASRPEEREGTDTQYF
TRBV7-9	-	-	TRBJ1-6	TGTGCCAGCAGCTTTCCCGGGGACTCACCCCTCCACTTT	CASSFPGDSPLHF
TRBV11-2	few	TRBD1	TRBJ2-7	TGTGCCAGCAGCCCGGGACAGAGGATCTACGAGCAGTACTTC	CASSPGQRIYEQYF
TRBV12-3/TRBV12-4	many	TRBD2	TRBJ2-3	TGTGCCAGCAGCGTAGCGGGACTCACAGATACGCAGTATTTT	CASSVAGLTDTQYF
TRBV6-1	-	-	TRBJ2-3	TGTGCCAGCAGTCGGTACAGGGCAGACACAGATACGCAGTATTTT	CASSRYRADTDTQYF
TRBV5-6	few	-	TRBJ1-2	TGTGCCAGCAGCTTGGCTACGGGGGCTGGCTACACCTTC	CASSLATGAGYTF
TRBV7-2	few	TRBD1	TRBJ2-7	TGTGCCAGCTTGAGACAGGGGTCCTACGAGCAGTACTTC	CASLRQGSYEQYF
TRBV6-1	-	TRBD1	TRBJ2-7	TGTGCCAGCCCGGACAGGAACTACGAGCAGTACTTC	CASPDRNYEQYF
TRBV28	many	TRBD1	TRBJ2-7	TGTGCCAGCAGTTGGACAGGGGGAACCTACGAGCAGTACTTC	CASSWTGGTYEQYF
TRBV3-1	few	-	TRBJ2-1	TGTGCCAGCAGCGCAGGGAGAACACTCAATGAGCAGTTCTTC	CASSAGRTLNEQFF
TRBV6-1	-	TRBD2	TRBJ2-1	TGTGCCACCGCCGGGACTAGCATTATGTATGAGCAGTTCTTC	CATAGTSIMYEQFF
TRBV12-3/TRBV12-4	-	-	TRBJ1-5	TGTGCCAGCAGTTTAGATCCCCAGCCCCAGCATTTT	CASSLDPQPQHF
TRBV29-1	few	TRBD2	TRBJ2-1	TGCAGCGTTGATCGTAGCGGGAGTGGCAATGAGCAGTTCTTC	CSVDRSGSGNEQFF
TRBV13	few	TRBD2	TRBJ2-7	TGTGCCAGCAGCACGGGACTAGCGGGAGAACGCTCCTACGAGCAGTACTTC	CASSTGLAGERSYEQYF
TRBV13	-	-	TRBJ2-2	TGTGCCAGCAGCTTAGAAAACAGGGACACCGGGGAGCTGTTTTTT	CASSLENRDTGELFF
TRBV30	few	TRBD2	TRBJ2-3	TGTGCCTGGGCAAATGGGCTAGCGGGACCCACAGATACGCAGTATTTT	CAWANGLAGPTDTQYF
TRBV12-3/TRBV12-4	few	TRBD2	TRBJ2-3	TGTGCCGGCAGTTTCCGACTAGCGGGAGAATCAGATACGCAGTATTTT	CAGSFRLAGESDTQYF
TRBV20-1	-	-	TRBJ1-6	TGCAGTGCTAGGACGGGGGCGGGGGTTTCACCCCTCCACTTT	CSARTGAGVSPLHF
TRBV10-3	-	-	TRBJ1-2	TGTGCCATCAGTGAGTCTTCAGCCGGGGGATATGGCTACACCTTC	CAISESSAGGYGYTF
TRBV5-1	few	-	TRBJ2-7	TGCGCCAGCAGCCCAGCAGGGGGGATCACCTACGAGCAGTACTTC	CASSPAGGITYEQYF
TRBV3-1	many	-	TRBJ2-3	TGTGCCAGCAGCCAAGATACCTTTATGGATGTTCAATCAGATACGCAGTATTTT	CASSQDTFMDVQSDTQYF
TRBV25-1	-	TRBD2	TRBJ2-2	TGTGCCAGCAGTGGGGGACTAGCGGGAGAGGGGACCGGGGAGCTGTTTTTT	CASSGGLAGEGTGELFF
TRBV6-5	many	-	TRBJ1-1	TGTGCCAGCAGTTACTCAGCGGGTACTGAAGCTTTCTTT	CASSYSAGTEAFF
TRBV28	-	-	TRBJ2-3	TGTGCCAGCAGCCTCGACCCTGTACGGACAGATACGCAGTATTTT	CASSLDPVRTDTQYF
TRBV9	-	-	TRBJ1-1	TGTGCCAGCAGCGTAAGCCGCTACACTGAAGCTTTCTTT	CASSVSRYTEAFF
TRBV5-1	-	-	TRBJ1-2	TGCGCCAGCAGCTCCGGATCTCCGGGACAACGCCGTTATGGCTACACCTTC	CASSSGSPGQRRYGYTF
TRBV7-9	few	-	TRBJ2-3	TGTGCCAGCAGCTTAACCCCAGGGGATGGAGATACGCAGTATTTT	CASSLTPGDGDTQYF